Below, one TCR beta chain is given with its context. This entry comes from a study of technical replicates of blood from a handful of donors. Libraries were prepared by immunoSEQ multiplex PCR; TCRdb keeps only in-frame clonotypes and omits some of them. The repertoire holds about 15,000 clones, with 82% as singletons. CDR3 size: 13 residues. The V gene end was trimmed by 8 bases and the J gene end by 7 bases; junction bases not matched to a gene: 4. Germline values: CDR1 LNHDA, CDR2 SQIVND (reference sequence). This chain uses TRBV19 with TRBJ1-5; 11 nucleotides align to TRBD1. The TCR comes from a human donor in good health. Some clones in this sample may be carry-over from other donors' samples. The sequencing sample was made of PBMCs. The CDR3 nucleotides read TGTGCCAGTTGGGGACAGGGGGGCCAGCCCCAGCATTTT. Amino acid sequence: CASWGQGGQPQHF.